This T cell receptor (beta chain) stems from a study of T cell repertoires in cytomegalovirus infection. Germline lookup yields CDR1 SGHAT and CDR2 FQNNGV. V lost 5 bases and J lost 0; bases outside the gene matches: 12. CDR3 length equals 17 residues. MiXCR, applied by TCRdb to the reads, yields one record per CDR3 protein. The table lists around 500,000 distinct CDR3 sequences, about 42% of them singletons. About this clonotype: The antigen is unknown.

This sequence joins TRBV11-2 and TRBJ1-1; 7 nucleotides line up with TRBD1. The specimen comprised cultured PBMCs, sampled from culture after CMV antigen stimulation. This clonotype was sampled from a human donor in good health (CMV status not recorded). Some clones in this sample may be carry-over from other donors' samples. The chain's CDR3 is CASSRQGGSGMNTEAFF. The CDR3 DNA reads as TGTGCCAGCAGCCGACAGGGCGGGAGTGGGATGAACACTGAAGCTTTCTTT.